The T cell receptor (beta chain) described here comes from a study of control samples from healthy donors and cancer patients. Assay used: immunoSEQ multiplex PCR; TCRdb lists only in-frame clones, some missing. The sample yields around 190,000 clones, around 91% seen once. The sample holds a few counts of this clone. V lost 5 bases to trimming and J lost 4 bases, with 6 bases between them. Looked up from germline, CDR1 is SNHLY and CDR2 is FYNNEI. The CDR3 sequence is 13 residues long. The V and J genes are TRBV2 and TRBJ1-6, with D unclear. This clonotype was obtained from a woman aged 45-65 years in good health. Material for sequencing was blood. Here the CDR3 DNA reads TGTGCCAGCAGTTTACAGTATAATTCACCCCTCCACTTT. Translating gives CASSLQYNSPLHF.